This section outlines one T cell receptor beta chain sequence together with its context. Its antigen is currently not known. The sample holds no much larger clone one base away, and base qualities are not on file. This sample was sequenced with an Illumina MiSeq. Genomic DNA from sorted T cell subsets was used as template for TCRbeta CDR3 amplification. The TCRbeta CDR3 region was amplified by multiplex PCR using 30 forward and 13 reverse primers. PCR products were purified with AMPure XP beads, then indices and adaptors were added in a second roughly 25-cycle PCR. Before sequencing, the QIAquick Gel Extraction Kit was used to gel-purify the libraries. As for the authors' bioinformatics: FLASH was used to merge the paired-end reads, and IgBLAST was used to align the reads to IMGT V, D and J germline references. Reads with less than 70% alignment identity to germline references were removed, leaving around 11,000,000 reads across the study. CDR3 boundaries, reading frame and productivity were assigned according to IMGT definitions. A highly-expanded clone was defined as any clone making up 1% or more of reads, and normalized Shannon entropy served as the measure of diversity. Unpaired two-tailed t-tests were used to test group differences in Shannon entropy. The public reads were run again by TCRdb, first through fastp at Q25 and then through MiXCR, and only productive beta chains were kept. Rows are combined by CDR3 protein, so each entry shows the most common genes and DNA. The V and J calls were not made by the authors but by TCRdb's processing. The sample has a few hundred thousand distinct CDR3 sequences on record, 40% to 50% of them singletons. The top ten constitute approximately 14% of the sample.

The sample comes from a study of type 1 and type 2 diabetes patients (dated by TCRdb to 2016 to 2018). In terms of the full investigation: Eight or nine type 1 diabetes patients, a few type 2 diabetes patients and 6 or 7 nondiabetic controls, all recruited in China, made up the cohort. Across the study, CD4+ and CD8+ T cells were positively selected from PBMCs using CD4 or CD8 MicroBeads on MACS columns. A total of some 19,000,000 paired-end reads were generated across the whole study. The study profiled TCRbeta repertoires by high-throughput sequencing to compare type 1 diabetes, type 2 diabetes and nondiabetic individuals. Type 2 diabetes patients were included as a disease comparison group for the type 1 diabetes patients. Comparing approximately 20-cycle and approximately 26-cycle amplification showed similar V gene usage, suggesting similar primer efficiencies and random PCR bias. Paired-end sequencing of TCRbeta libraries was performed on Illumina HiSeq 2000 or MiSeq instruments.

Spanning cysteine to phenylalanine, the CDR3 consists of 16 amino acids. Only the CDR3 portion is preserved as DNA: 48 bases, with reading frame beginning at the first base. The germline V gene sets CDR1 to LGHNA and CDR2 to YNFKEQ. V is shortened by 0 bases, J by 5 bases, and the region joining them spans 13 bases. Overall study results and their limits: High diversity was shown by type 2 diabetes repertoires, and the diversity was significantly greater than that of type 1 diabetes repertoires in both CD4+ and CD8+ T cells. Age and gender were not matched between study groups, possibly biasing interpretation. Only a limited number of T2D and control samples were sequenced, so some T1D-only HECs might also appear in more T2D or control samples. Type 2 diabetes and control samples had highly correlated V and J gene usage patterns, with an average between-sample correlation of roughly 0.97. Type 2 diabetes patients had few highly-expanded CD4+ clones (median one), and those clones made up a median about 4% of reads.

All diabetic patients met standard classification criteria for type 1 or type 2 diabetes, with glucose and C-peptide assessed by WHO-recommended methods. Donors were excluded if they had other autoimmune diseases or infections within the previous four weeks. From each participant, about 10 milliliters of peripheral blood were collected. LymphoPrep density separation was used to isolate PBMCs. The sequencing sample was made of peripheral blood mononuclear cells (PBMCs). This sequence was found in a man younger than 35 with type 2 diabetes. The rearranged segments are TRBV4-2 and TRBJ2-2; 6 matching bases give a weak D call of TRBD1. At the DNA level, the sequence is TGTGCCAGCAGCCAAGATCTCGCAGGGGTAACCGGGGAGCTGTTTTTT. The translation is CASSQDLAGVTGELFF.